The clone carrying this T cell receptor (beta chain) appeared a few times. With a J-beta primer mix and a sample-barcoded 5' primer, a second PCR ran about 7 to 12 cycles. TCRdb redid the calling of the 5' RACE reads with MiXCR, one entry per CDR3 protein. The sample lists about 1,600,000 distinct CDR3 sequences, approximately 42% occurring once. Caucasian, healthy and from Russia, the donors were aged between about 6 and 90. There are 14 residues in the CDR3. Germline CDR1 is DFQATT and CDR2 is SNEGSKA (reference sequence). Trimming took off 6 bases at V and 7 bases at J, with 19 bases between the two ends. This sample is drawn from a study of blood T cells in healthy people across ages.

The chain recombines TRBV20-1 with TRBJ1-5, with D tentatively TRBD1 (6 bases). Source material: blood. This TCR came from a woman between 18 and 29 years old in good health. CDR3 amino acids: CSAGRGGVEQPQHF. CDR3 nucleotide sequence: TGCAGTGCGGGACGGGGGGGCGTAGAACAGCCCCAGCATTTT.